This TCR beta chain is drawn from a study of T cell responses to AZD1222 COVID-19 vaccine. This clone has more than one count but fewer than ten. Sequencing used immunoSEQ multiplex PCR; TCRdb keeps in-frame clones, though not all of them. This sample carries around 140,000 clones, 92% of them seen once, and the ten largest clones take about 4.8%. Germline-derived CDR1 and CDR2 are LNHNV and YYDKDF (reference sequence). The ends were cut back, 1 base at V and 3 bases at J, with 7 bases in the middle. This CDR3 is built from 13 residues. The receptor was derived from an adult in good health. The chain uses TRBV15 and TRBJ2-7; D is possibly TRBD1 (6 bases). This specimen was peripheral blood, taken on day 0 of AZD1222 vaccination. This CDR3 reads CATSRVDSYEQYF. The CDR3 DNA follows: TGTGCCACCAGCAGAGTGGACAGCTACGAGCAGTACTTC.